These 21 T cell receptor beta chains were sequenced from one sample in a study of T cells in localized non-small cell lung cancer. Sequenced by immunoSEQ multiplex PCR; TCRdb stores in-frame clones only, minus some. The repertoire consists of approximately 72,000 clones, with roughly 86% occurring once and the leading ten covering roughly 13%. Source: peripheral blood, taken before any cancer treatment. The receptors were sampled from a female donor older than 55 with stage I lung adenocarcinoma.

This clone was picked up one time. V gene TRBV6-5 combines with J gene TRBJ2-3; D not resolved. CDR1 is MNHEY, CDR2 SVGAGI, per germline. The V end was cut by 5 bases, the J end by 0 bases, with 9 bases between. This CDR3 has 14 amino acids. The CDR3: CASSRRSSTDTQYF. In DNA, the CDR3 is TGTGCCAGCAGTCGACGGTCTAGCACAGATACGCAGTATTTT.

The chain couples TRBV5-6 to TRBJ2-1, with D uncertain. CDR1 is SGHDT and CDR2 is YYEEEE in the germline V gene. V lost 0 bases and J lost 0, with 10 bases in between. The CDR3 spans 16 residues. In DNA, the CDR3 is TGTGCCAGCAGCTTGGGCCCGAAAAGCTCCTACAATGAGCAGTTCTTC. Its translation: CASSLGPKSSYNEQFF.

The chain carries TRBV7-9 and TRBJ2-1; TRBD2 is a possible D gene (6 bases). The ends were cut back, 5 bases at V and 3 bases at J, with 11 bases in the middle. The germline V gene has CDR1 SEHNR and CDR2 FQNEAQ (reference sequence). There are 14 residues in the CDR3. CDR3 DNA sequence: TGTGCCAGCAGCCCGGGGACTTTCTACAATGAGCAGTTCTTC. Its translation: CASSPGTFYNEQFF.

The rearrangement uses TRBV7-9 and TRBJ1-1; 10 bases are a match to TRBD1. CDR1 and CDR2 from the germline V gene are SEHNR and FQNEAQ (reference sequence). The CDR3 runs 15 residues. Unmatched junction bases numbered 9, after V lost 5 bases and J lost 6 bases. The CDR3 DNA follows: TGTGCCAGCAGCGCGGCCGACAGGGGGCCGCCTGAAGCTTTCTTT. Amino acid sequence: CASSAADRGPPEAFF.

The CDR3 spells CASSQAATASTDTQYF. In DNA form, the CDR3 reads TGCGCCAGCAGCCAGGCGGCGACAGCTAGCACAGATACGCAGTATTTT. The rearrangement uses TRBV4-1 and TRBJ2-3; a weak D match, TRBD1 (5 bases). The CDR3 consists of 16 residues. Germline values: CDR1 MGHRA, CDR2 YSYEKL. V was pared by 3 bases and J by 0 bases, with 13 bases between.

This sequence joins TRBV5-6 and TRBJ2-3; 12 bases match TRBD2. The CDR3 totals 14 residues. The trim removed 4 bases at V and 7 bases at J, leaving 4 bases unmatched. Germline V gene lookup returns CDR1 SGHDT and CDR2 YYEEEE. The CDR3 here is CASSPLAGGNTQYF. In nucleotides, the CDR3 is TGTGCCAGCAGCCCACTAGCGGGGGGAAATACGCAGTATTTT.

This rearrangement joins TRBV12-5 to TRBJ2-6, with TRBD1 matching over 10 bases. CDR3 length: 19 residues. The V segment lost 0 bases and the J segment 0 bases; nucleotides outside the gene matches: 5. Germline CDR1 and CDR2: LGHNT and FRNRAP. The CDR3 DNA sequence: TGTGCTAGTGGTTTGGTACTGGGACAGGGGATCTCTGGGGCCAACGTCCTGACTTTC. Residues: CASGLVLGQGISGANVLTF.

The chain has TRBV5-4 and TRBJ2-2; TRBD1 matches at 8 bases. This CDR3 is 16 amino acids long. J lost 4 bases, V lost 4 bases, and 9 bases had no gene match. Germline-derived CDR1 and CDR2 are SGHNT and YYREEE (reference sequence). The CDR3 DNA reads TGTGCCAGCAGCGGCCGACAGGGGTTGGGCACCGGGGAGCTGTTTTTT. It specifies CASSGRQGLGTGELFF. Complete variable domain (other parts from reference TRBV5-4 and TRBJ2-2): ETGVTQSPTHLIKTRGQQVTLRCSSQSGHNTVSWYQQALGQGPQFIFQYYREEENGRGNFPPRFSGLQFPNYSSELNVNALELDDSALYLCASSGRQGLGTGELFFGEGSRLTVL.

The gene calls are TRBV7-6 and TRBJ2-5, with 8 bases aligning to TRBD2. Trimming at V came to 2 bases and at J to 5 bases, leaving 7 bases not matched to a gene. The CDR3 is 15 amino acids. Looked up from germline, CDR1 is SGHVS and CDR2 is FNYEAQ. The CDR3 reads CASSLSSGVGETQYF. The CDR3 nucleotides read TGTGCCAGCAGCTTAAGTAGCGGGGTCGGGGAGACCCAGTACTTC.

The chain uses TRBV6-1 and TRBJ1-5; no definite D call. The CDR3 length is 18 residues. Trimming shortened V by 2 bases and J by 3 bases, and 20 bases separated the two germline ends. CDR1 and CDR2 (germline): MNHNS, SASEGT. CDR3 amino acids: CASSESRSSLLPNQPQHF. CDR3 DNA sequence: TGTGCCAGCAGTGAATCTCGTTCCTCCTTGCTCCCCAATCAGCCCCAGCATTTT.

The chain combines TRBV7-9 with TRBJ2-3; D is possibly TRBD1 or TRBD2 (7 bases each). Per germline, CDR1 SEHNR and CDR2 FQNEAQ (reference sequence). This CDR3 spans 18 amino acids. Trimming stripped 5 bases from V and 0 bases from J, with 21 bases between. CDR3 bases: TGTGCCAGCAGCACCCGATTACCCAGGGGGGGGAGCACAGATACGCAGTATTTT. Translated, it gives CASSTRLPRGGSTDTQYF. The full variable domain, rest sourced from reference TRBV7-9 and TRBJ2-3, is DTGVSQNPRHKITKRGQNVTFRCDPISEHNRLYWYRQTLGQGPEFLTYFQNEAQLEKSRLLSDRFSAERPKGSFSTLEIQRTEQGDSAMYLCASSTRLPRGGSTDTQYFGPGTRLTVL.

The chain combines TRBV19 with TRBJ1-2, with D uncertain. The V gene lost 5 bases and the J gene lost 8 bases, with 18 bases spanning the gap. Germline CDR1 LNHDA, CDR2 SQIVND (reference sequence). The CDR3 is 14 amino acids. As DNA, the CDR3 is TGTGCCAGTAGTGGCCTCTCGGAGTATGCGGGCTACACCTTC. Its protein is CASSGLSEYAGYTF.

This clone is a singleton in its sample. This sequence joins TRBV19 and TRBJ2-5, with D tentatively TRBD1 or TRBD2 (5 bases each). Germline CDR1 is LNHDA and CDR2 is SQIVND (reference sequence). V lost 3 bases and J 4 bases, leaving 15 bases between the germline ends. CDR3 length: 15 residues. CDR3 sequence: CASSISGTKRETQYF. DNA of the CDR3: TGTGCCAGTAGTATTTCGGGGACCAAACGAGAGACCCAGTACTTC.

The CDR3 DNA is TGTGCCAGTACCCACCTGACCCCAAGCGGTATAAATGGCTACACCTTC. It specifies CASTHLTPSGINGYTF. The V gene is TRBV19, the J gene TRBJ1-2; D not resolved. CDR1 is LNHDA and CDR2 is SQIVND in the germline V gene (reference sequence). The CDR3 runs to 16 residues. With 7 bases removed from V and 6 bases from J, the gap between germline ends came to 24 bases.

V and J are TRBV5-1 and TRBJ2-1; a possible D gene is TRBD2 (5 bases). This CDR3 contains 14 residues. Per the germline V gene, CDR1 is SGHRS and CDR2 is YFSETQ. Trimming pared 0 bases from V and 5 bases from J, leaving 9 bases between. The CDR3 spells CASSLGTLNNEQFF. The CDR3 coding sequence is TGCGCCAGCAGCTTGGGGACTCTTAACAATGAGCAGTTCTTC. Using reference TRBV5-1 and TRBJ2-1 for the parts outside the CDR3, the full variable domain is KAGVTQTPRYLIKTRGQQVTLSCSPISGHRSVSWYQQTPGQGLQFLFEYFSETQRNKGNFPGRFSGRQFSNSRSEMNVSTLELGDSALYLCASSLGTLNNEQFFGPGTRLTVL.

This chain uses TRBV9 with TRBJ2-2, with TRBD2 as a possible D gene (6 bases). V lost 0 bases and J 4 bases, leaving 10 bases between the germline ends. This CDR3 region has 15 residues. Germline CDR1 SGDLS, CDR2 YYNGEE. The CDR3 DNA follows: TGTGCCAGCAGCGTAGGACTAGTGGGCACCGGGGAGCTGTTTTTT. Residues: CASSVGLVGTGELFF.

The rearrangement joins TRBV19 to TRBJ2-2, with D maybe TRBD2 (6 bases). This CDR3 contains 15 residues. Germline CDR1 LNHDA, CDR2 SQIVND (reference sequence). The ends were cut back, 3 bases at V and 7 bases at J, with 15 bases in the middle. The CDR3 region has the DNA TGTGCCAGTAGTATCTCGGGGGAGTGGGTCGGGGAGCTGTTTTTT. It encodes CASSISGEWVGELFF. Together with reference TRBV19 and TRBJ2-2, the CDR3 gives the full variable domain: DGGITQSPKYLFRKEGQNVTLSCEQNLNHDAMYWYRQDPGQGLRLIYYSQIVNDFQKGDIAEGYSVSREKKESFPLTVTSAQKNPTAFYLCASSISGEWVGELFFGEGSRLTVL.

Here the CDR3 DNA reads TGTGCCAGCGCTACTAGCGGGTACTACAATGAGCAGTTCTTC. It yields the protein CASATSGYYNEQFF. This chain connects TRBV6-5 to TRBJ2-1; the match to TRBD2 covers 9 bases. The V segment lost 8 bases and the J segment 3 bases; nucleotides outside the gene matches: 5. Looked up from germline, CDR1 is MNHEY and CDR2 is SVGAGI. This CDR3 is built from 14 residues.

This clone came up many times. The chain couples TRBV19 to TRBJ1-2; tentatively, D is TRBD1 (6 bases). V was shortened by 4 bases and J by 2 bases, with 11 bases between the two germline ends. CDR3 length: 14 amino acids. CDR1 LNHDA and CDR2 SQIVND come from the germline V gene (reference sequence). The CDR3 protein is CASSTPGENYGYTF. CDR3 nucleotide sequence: TGTGCCAGTAGTACCCCAGGGGAGAACTATGGCTACACCTTC.

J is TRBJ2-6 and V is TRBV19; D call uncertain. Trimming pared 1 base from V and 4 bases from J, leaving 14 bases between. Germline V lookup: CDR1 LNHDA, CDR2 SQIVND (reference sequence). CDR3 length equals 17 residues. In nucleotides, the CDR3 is TGTGCCAGTAGTATAGCGGGCAGCCAGCCCGGGGCCAACGTCCTGACTTTC. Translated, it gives CASSIAGSQPGANVLTF.

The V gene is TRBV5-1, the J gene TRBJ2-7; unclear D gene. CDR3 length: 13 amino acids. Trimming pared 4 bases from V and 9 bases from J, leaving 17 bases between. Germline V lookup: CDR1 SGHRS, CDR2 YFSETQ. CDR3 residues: CASSPSPTNPQYF. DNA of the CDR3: TGCGCCAGCAGCCCCTCGCCCACGAACCCGCAGTACTTC.